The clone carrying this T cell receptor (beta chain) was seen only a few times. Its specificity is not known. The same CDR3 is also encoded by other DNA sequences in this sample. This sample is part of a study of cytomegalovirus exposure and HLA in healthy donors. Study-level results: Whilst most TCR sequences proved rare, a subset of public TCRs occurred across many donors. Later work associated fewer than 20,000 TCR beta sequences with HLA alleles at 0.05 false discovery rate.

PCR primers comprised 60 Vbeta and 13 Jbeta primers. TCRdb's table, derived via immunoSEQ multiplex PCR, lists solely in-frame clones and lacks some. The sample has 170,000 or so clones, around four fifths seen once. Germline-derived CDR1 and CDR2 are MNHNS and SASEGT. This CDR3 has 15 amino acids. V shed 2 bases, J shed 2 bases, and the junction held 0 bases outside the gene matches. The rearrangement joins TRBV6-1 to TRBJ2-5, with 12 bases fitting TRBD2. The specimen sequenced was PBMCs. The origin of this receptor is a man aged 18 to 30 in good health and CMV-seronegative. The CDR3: CASSELAGGQETQYF. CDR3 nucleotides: TGTGCCAGCAGTGAACTAGCGGGGGGGCAAGAGACCCAGTACTTC.